Listed below are T cell receptor beta chains from one sample, sequenced in a study of blood T cell repertoires in COVID-19. Libraries were prepared by immunoSEQ multiplex PCR; TCRdb keeps only in-frame clonotypes and omits some of them. The repertoire has some 80,000 clones, about nine tenths of them found once; the top ten carry just over 2.5%. The sample taken for sequencing was peripheral blood. These receptor sequences come from a man between 50 and 59 years old with COVID-19, enrolled during active disease. Each CDR3 is given with its conserved first and last residue. D genes are given only for firm matches. Only part of the rows carry a size: once, few, many, or a class if the clone is expanded.

D gene,clone size,V gene,J gene,CDR3 length,CDR3 DNA,CDR3 protein
-,once,TRBV7-9,TRBJ2-1,14,TGTGCCAGCAGCTTCCGTGGCAGGTACAATGAGCAGTTCTTC,CASSFRGRYNEQFF
TRBD2,once,TRBV10-3,TRBJ2-2,15,TGTGCCACCCAAGGACTAGCGGCGGCAACCGGGGAGCTGTTTTTT,CATQGLAAATGELFF
TRBD1,-,TRBV6-5,TRBJ1-3,15,TGTGCCAGCAGTCGGGACAGCGCCTCTGGAAACACCATATATTTT,CASSRDSASGNTIYF
TRBD1,-,TRBV11-2,TRBJ1-1,14,TGTGCCAGCAGCTCGACAGGGACGGGCACTGAAGCTTTCTTT,CASSSTGTGTEAFF
-,-,TRBV5-1,TRBJ2-7,12,TGCGCCAGCAGCTTTAGTGCCCACGAGCAGTACTTC,CASSFSAHEQYF
TRBD1,-,TRBV5-1,TRBJ2-1,14,TGCGCCAGCAGCCCGGGACAGGGGGTCTATGAGCAGTTCTTC,CASSPGQGVYEQFF
-,-,TRBV11-2,TRBJ2-7,13,TGTGCCAGCAGCGTACTCCTCTCCTACGAGCAGTACTTC,CASSVLLSYEQYF
-,-,TRBV6-2/TRBV6-3,TRBJ2-3,16,TGTGCCAGCAGTTACTCGCTCGGGGAGCCCACAGATACGCAGTATTTT,CASSYSLGEPTDTQYF
-,-,TRBV27,TRBJ1-5,15,TGTGCCAGCAGTAGTCTCCCACGGGGGAATCAGCCCCAGCATTTT,CASSSLPRGNQPQHF
-,-,TRBV18,TRBJ1-1,18,TGTGCCAGCTCACCTCAGACAGGATCCCTCTCGGGGAACACTGAAGCTTTCTTT,CASSPQTGSLSGNTEAFF
-,few,TRBV6-5,TRBJ1-1,13,TGTGCCAGCAGTTACTCGAAAGGGGGTGAAGCTTTCTTT,CASSYSKGGEAFF
TRBD2,-,TRBV27,TRBJ2-7,13,TGTGCCAGCAGTGGGGGGGTCTCCTACGAGCAGTACTTC,CASSGGVSYEQYF
-,-,TRBV6-4,TRBJ2-7,14,TGTGCCAGCAGTTCCCTGAGGAGCTCCTACGAGCAGTACTTC,CASSSLRSSYEQYF
-,-,TRBV29-1,TRBJ2-3,13,TGCAGCGTTGAGTCTCAGATGACAGATACGCAGTATTTT,CSVESQMTDTQYF
TRBD2,-,TRBV7-2,TRBJ2-3,16,TGTGCCAGCAGCTCAGGACTAGCGGGACGCACAGATACGCAGTATTTT,CASSSGLAGRTDTQYF
TRBD1,once,TRBV27,TRBJ2-1,14,TGTGCCAGCAGAGAAAGGACAGGGCGCAATGAGCAGTTCTTC,CASRERTGRNEQFF
TRBD1,-,TRBV24-1,TRBJ1-5,16,TGTGCCACCAGTGATTCCGACCAGGGGGACAATCAGCCCCAGCATTTT,CATSDSDQGDNQPQHF
TRBD2,-,TRBV9,TRBJ2-1,17,TGTGCCAGCAGCGCACGACTAGCGGGAGTGGCGATGGGCGAGCAGTTCTTC,CASSARLAGVAMGEQFF
-,-,TRBV6-4,TRBJ2-6,13,TGTGCCAGTCGGGGGTCTGGGGCCAACGTCCTGACTTTC,CASRGSGANVLTF
TRBD2,-,TRBV7-2,TRBJ2-3,17,TGTGCCAGCAGCTTTTTGTTCCCTAGCGGGAGCACAGATACGCAGTATTTT,CASSFLFPSGSTDTQYF
TRBD1,-,TRBV29-1,TRBJ2-5,13,TGCAGCTCCGCGACAGGGGGCGGGGAGACCCAGTACTTC,CSSATGGGETQYF
-,-,TRBV5-6,TRBJ2-7,14,TGTGCCAGCAGCTTGGAGACAGGACCTACGCAGCAGTACTTC,CASSLETGPTQQYF
-,-,TRBV11-3,TRBJ2-5,13,TGTGCCAGCAGCATGGGGGGGCTAGAGACCCAGTACTTC,CASSMGGLETQYF
TRBD1,-,TRBV15,TRBJ1-3,17,TGTGCCACCAGCAGAGATAATTTAGGGACAGGGGGAAACACCATATATTTT,CATSRDNLGTGGNTIYF
-,once,TRBV6-5,TRBJ1-3,13,TGTGCCAGCAGGGACATCTCTGGAAACACCATATATTTT,CASRDISGNTIYF
-,-,TRBV5-1,TRBJ2-3,14,TGCGCCAGCAGCTTGGTGGGCGAAGCAGATACGCAGTATTTT,CASSLVGEADTQYF
-,-,TRBV11-2,TRBJ2-1,12,TGTGCCAGCAGCCCCCTGGCCAATGAGCAGTTCTTC,CASSPLANEQFF
-,-,TRBV19,TRBJ2-2,15,TGTGCCAGTAGTATCCGGCGGGGGAACACCGGGGAGCTGTTTTTT,CASSIRRGNTGELFF
TRBD2,few,TRBV15,TRBJ2-3,16,TGTGCCACCAGCAGAGTGGTAGCGGGAGGGATTGATACGCAGTATTTT,CATSRVVAGGIDTQYF
TRBD2,-,TRBV4-2,TRBJ2-1,15,TGTGCCAGCAGCCATTCATCGGGAGGAAGAAATGAGCAGTTCTTC,CASSHSSGGRNEQFF
TRBD1,-,TRBV6-5,TRBJ1-4,16,TGTGCCAGCAGTTACAGTATGGGGACAGGGGGGCGGCAACTGTTTTTT,CASSYSMGTGGRQLFF
TRBD2,-,TRBV19,TRBJ2-5,18,TGTGCCAGTAGTCCCTCCGAGCGGGAGGGCATCGGGAAAGAGACCCAGTACTTC,CASSPSEREGIGKETQYF
-,once,TRBV18,TRBJ2-3,16,TGTGCCAGCTCCCCTAACGAGGGGGTGTTCACAGATACGCAGTATTTT,CASSPNEGVFTDTQYF
TRBD2,-,TRBV2,TRBJ2-3,17,TGTGCCAGCAGCGACTCGGTGGTAGCGGGTAGCACAGATACGCAGTATTTT,CASSDSVVAGSTDTQYF
TRBD2,-,TRBV5-1,TRBJ2-7,14,TGCGCCAGCAGCTTAACTAGCGCTTCCTACGAGCAGTACTTC,CASSLTSASYEQYF
TRBD2,-,TRBV30,TRBJ2-4,15,TGTGCCTGGAGTAGGGCTAGCGGGAGGTTGGACATTCAGTACTTC,CAWSRASGRLDIQYF
TRBD1,-,TRBV9,TRBJ2-1,16,TGTGCCAGCAGCGGGTCCTCGGACAGGGTCGTCAATGAGCAGTTCTTC,CASSGSSDRVVNEQFF
TRBD2,-,TRBV6-5,TRBJ2-3,15,TGTGCCAGCAGTCTCGGGAGGGCCGTGGGAAATACGCAGTATTTT,CASSLGRAVGNTQYF
-,-,TRBV20-1,TRBJ2-7,11,TGCAGTGCTGTACACATCTACGAGCAGTACTTC,CSAVHIYEQYF
-,-,TRBV6-5,TRBJ1-2,11,TGTGCCAGCAGGGACACCTATGGCTACACCTTC,CASRDTYGYTF
TRBD1,-,TRBV9,TRBJ1-1,14,TGTGCCAGCAGCGTTATCGGACAGGGCGCTGAAGCTTTCTTT,CASSVIGQGAEAFF
-,few,TRBV7-9,TRBJ1-4,13,TGTGCCAGCAGCCCCATGGAGGCTGAAAAACTGTTTTTT,CASSPMEAEKLFF
TRBD2,-,TRBV7-2,TRBJ2-1,16,TGTGCCAGCAGCCCCGGACTAGCGGGAGTTAAAAATGAGCAGTTCTTC,CASSPGLAGVKNEQFF
-,-,TRBV28,TRBJ2-7,13,TGTGCCAGCAGTTTAGGCCGCTCCTACGAGCAGTACTTC,CASSLGRSYEQYF
-,-,TRBV9,TRBJ2-7,14,TGTGCCAGCAGCGTAGGAGACACCTGGCCCAGGCAGTACTTC,CASSVGDTWPRQYF
-,-,TRBV5-3,TRBJ2-1,15,TGTGCCAGAAGCTTCGGGCAGGGGTGGTACAATGAGCAGTTCTTC,CARSFGQGWYNEQFF
-,-,TRBV5-1,TRBJ1-1,16,TGCGCCAGCAGCTTGGGGAGGGACGAAATGAACACTGAAGCTTTCTTT,CASSLGRDEMNTEAFF
TRBD2,-,TRBV4-2,TRBJ2-7,15,TGTGCCAGCAGCCAAAGGACTAGCGGCTCCTACGAGCAGTACTTC,CASSQRTSGSYEQYF
-,-,TRBV12-3/TRBV12-4,TRBJ1-1,12,TGTGCCAGCAGTTCGGACTTCACTGAAGCTTTCTTT,CASSSDFTEAFF
TRBD1,-,TRBV5-4,TRBJ2-1,16,TGTGCCAGCAGCCTCGCGGGACAGGGGGGGCACGATGAGCAGTTCTTC,CASSLAGQGGHDEQFF
TRBD1,-,TRBV28,TRBJ2-1,14,TGTGCCAGCAGCGCCGGGACAGTCCGCAATGAGCAGTTCTTC,CASSAGTVRNEQFF
-,-,TRBV2,TRBJ2-2,14,TGTGCCAGCAGCTTACAGAAAAACACCGGGGAGCTGTTTTTT,CASSLQKNTGELFF
TRBD1,-,TRBV6-5,TRBJ1-1,13,TGTGCCAGCGGGACAGGGGAGAACACTGAAGCTTTCTTT,CASGTGENTEAFF
TRBD2,-,TRBV29-1,TRBJ2-1,19,TGCAGCGTTGGGCTAGCGGGAGTAGGCGGGAGTGGGGACTACAATGAGCAGTTCTTC,CSVGLAGVGGSGDYNEQFF
-,-,TRBV5-1,TRBJ1-2,17,TGCGCCAGCAGCTTGGTTTCCGGCGGCCGAACTAACTATGGCTACACCTTC,CASSLVSGGRTNYGYTF